The sequence of this T cell receptor (beta chain) was determined in a study of human T cells and chemical hapten exposure (dated by TCRdb to the early 2020s). Regarding the study in general: For sensitization, 2% DPC in acetone was applied to a roughly 2 cm by roughly 2 cm area of upper inner arm skin. Most of the patients in the cohort were female, and the cohort covered alopecia areata with under or over 50% scalp involvement, alopecia totalis and alopecia universalis. In alopecia patients, the study followed how the peripheral blood TCR repertoire changed in vivo over primary and secondary sensitization to diphenylcyclopropenone (DPC), a hapten. Throughout the approximately 23-week study period, patients were also given weekly therapeutic DPC doses on the scalp. Libraries were pooled for sequencing, and variation in per-sample TCR yields was attributed mainly to small differences in library volumes within the pool. Blood for TCR sequencing was provided by twenty-nine alopecia patients at one to four time points (pre-sensitization, 2, 6 and 24 weeks). Patient blood was sampled pre-sensitization (week 0) and at 2, 6 and about 24 weeks after DPC sensitization. Patch tests used Finn chambers with 0.01% DPC on the upper back, scored after 6 days by International Contact Dermatitis Research Group standards. Points the paper makes about the study in general: Patch test score correlated positively with the number of PT1 expanded TCRs, reaching significance at thresholds 8, 16 and 32 but not at 4. After repeated subsampling, changes were observed in the strength of the expansion versus patch-test correlation and in the threshold at which the correlation became significant. Because every patient had alopecia, a presumed autoimmune disease, the patients' immune response might differ from that of healthy individuals. No change with DPC sensitization was found in the number of TCRs above 1 in 1000 frequency, and no evidence of global repertoire structure alterations was found. Expanded TCRs formed significantly more large CDR3 similarity clusters than pre-sensitization or healthy control sets, consistent with antigen-driven responses.

This clonotype was observed many times. It lacks a known antigen. The sample holds no much larger clone one base away, and base qualities are not on file. Read against the paper, the sample's time point label means: patch test 2, 6 weeks after DPC sensitization. Reading the label with the study, this specimen's treatment or condition is: therapeutic diphenylcyclopropenone sensitization with weekly scalp DPC. At every patch-test visit, the blood draw took place before the patch test was put on. To be eligible, patients had to be aged 18 to 70, diagnosed with alopecia and judged suitable for DPC therapy, while pregnant patients were excluded. Unfractionated whole blood was collected in Tempus Blood RNA tubes, and total RNA was extracted from that blood. The library was produced with RACE. The sequencer was a NextSeq 500. During library preparation, unique molecular identifiers were attached to individual cDNA molecules so that TCRs could be counted quantitatively and reproducibly. Both TCR alpha and TCR beta chains were sequenced from each blood RNA sample. The study's processing was this. A median of around 96,000 TCRs per sample was observed, with a range of about 23,224 to 750,000. V, J and CDR3 annotation of the TCR reads was performed with the Decombinator software suite. For PS versus PT1 abundance plots, all samples were subsampled to the same number of TCRs (28,000). TCRs were defined as expanded if absent before sensitization and observed at least eight times at the 2-week time point. Starting from the raw public reads, TCRdb applied fastp trimming at Q25, assembled clones with MiXCR and retained in-frame beta chains. Rows are combined by CDR3 protein, so each entry shows the most common genes and DNA. The V and J calls follow TCRdb's processing rather than the paper's. The sample table lists a few hundred thousand distinct CDR3 sequences, roughly 6.3% of them with a count of one. In total, the top ten clones hold around 6.1% of the sample.

The CDR3 numbers 14 residues from cysteine through phenylalanine. Only the CDR3 region is kept as DNA, spanning 42 bases read in frame from base 1. Trimming removed 9 bases from V and 4 bases from J; the gene matches leave 8 bases unexplained. Taken from the germline V gene, the CDR1 and CDR2 loops are MDHEN and SYDVKM. The source material was whole blood, sampled in connection with sensitization to the hapten diphenylcyclopropenone (DPC). This TCR was recovered from a woman aged 18-35 years with alopecia areata. Some clones in this sample may be carry-over from other donors' samples. The chain is encoded by TRBV28 joined to TRBJ2-3; TRBD2 matches 9 bases in the middle. The DNA sequence reads TGTGCCAGTACGATTAGCGGGGGAGCAGATACGCAGTATTTT. Translated, it reads CASTISGGADTQYF.